This paragraph reports one T cell receptor beta chain. The antigen is not known. The data were obtained in a study of T-cell memory formation after mild COVID-19. Study-wide results and limits: Some SARS-CoV-2-responding clones were already detected in memory before infection. Day 15 to 85 contracting clones showed balanced CD4/CD8; later expanders leaned CD4+. For second-wave clones that peaked at day 37, SARS-CoV-2 specificity went unverified.

5'RACE with constant-segment primers yielded barcoded, UMI-tagged TCR alpha and TCR beta cDNA libraries. TCRdb passed the 5' RACE reads through MiXCR, listing each CDR3 protein once. The data contain under 300,000 distinct CDR3 sequences, over 8.5% of them singletons. Per the germline V gene, CDR1 is SGHNT and CDR2 is YYREEE (reference sequence). Deletions cut 6 bases from V and 8 bases from J, with 9 bases between. This CDR3 region has 11 residues. This sequence originates from a man between 18 and 29 years old who had mild COVID-19 (a few samples of this study predate the infection). Cell type and time point are not known. Material: PBMCs or a T cell subset sorted from them (not recorded which). The V gene is TRBV5-4, the J gene TRBJ2-4; possibly TRBD1 for D (5 bases). The CDR3 DNA reads TGTGCCAGCACAAAAGGGGACATTCAGTACTTC. This sequence encodes CASTKGDIQYF.